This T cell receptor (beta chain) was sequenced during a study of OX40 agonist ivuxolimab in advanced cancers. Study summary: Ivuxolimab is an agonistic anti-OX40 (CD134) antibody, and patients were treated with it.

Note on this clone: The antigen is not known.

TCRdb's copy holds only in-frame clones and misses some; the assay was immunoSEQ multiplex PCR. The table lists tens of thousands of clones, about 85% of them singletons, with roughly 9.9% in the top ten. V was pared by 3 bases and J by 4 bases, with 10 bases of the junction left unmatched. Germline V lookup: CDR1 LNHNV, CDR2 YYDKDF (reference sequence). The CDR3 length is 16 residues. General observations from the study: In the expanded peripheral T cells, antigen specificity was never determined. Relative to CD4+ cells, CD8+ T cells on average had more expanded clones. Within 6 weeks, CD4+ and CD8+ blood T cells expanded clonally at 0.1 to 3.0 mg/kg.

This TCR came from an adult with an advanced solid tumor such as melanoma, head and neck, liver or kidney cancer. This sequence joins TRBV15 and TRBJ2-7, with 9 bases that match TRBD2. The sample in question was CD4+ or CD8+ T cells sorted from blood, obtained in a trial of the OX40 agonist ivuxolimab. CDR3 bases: TGTGCCACCAGCAGGGCATATAGCGGGAGTGGGTACGAGCAGTACTTC. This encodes CATSRAYSGSGYEQYF.